Here is one T cell receptor beta chain with its context. The antigen remains undetermined. The source of the sample is a study of blood T cells in healthy people across ages. Germline CDR1 reads MNHEY; CDR2 reads SVGAGI. This CDR3 spans 12 amino acids. Whole-study findings and limits: Diversity figures derived from one million T cells were judged to underestimate the true value.

Primers used in a second PCR of about 7 to 12 cycles were a sample-barcoded 5' primer and a J-beta primer mix. MiXCR, applied by TCRdb to the 5' RACE reads, yields one record per CDR3 protein. The table includes more than 1,400,000 distinct CDR3 sequences, around two fifths detected once. Sample: blood. This receptor was taken from a woman younger than 30 in good health. This chain uses TRBV6-5 with TRBJ1-1, with TRBD1 identical over 8 bases. The CDR3, as DNA: TGTGCTACAACCGACAGGGGCTCTGAAGCTTTCTTT. The encoded protein is CATTDRGSEAFF.